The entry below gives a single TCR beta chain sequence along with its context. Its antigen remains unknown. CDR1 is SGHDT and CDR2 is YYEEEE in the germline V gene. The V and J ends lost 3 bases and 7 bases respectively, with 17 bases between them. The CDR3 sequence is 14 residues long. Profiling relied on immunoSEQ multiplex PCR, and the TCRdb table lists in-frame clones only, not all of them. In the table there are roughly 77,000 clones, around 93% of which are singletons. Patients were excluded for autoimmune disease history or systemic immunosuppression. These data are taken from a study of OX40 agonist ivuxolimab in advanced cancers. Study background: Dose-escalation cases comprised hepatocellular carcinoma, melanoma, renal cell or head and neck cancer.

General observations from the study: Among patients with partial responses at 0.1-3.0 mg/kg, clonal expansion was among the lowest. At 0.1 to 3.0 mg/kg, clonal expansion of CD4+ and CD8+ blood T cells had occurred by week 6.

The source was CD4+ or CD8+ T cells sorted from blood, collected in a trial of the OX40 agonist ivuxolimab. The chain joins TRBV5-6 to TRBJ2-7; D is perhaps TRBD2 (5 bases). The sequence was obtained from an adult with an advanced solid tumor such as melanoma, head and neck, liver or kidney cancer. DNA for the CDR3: TGTGCCAGCAGCTGGGCGGGTAGCGCGTGGGAGCAGTACTTC. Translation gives CASSWAGSAWEQYF.